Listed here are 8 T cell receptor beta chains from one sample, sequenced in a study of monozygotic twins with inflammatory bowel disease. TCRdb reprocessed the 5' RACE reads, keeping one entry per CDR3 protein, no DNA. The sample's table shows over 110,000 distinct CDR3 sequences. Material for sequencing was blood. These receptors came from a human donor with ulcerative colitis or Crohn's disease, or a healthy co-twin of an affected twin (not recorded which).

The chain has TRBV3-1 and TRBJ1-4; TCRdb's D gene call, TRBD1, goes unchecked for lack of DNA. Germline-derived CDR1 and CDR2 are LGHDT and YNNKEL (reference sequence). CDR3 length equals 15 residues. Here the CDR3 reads CASSPDRGANEKLFF.

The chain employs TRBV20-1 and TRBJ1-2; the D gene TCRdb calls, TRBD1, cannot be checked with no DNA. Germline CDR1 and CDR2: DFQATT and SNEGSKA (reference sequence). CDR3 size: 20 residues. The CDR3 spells CSARDQPGQGWTGHAVGYTF.

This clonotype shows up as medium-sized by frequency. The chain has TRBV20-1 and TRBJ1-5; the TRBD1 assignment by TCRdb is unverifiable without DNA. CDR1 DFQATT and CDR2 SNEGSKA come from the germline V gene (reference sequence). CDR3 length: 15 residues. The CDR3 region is CSARKPGGSNQPQHF.

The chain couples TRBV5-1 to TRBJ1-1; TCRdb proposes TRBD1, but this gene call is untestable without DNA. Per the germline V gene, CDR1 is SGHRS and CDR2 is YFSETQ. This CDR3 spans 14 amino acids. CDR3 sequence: CASSLVRTNTEAFF.

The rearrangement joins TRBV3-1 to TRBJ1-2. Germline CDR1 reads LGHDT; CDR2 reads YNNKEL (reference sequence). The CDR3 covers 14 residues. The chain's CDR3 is CASSQDNRAAGYTF.

CDR3 sequence: CASSLVQGRNNEQFF. This chain connects TRBV5-1 to TRBJ2-1; the TRBD1 assignment by TCRdb is unverifiable without DNA. The CDR3 is made up of 15 amino acids. Looked up from germline, CDR1 is SGHRS and CDR2 is YFSETQ.

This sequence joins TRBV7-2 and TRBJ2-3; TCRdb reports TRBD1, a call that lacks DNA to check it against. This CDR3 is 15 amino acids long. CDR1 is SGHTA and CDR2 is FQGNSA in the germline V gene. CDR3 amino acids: CASSLGPLGADTQYF.

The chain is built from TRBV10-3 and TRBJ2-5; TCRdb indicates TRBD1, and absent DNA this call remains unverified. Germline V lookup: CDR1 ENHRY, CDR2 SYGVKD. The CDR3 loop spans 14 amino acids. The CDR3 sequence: CAISGDRGSETQYF.